The 20 T cell receptor beta chains reported below all come from one sample, sequenced in a study of cytomegalovirus exposure and HLA in healthy donors. It was with 60 Vbeta and 13 Jbeta primers that the PCR ran. The method was immunoSEQ multiplex PCR; TCRdb's version includes in-frame clones alone and lacks a portion of them. The sample lists approximately 200,000 clones, 80% to 85% seen once, with approximately 0.26% in the top ten. Material: PBMCs. These receptors all come from a boy aged 10-17 years in good health and CMV-seronegative.

The CDR3 coding sequence is TGTGCCAGCAGTTACATCCGGACAGGTCCGTCTTATGGCTACACCTTC. It is translated as CASSYIRTGPSYGYTF. The V gene is TRBV6-5, the J gene TRBJ1-2; 7 nucleotides align to TRBD1. There are 16 residues in the CDR3. Germline CDR1 is MNHEY and CDR2 is SVGAGI. Germline trimming cut 2 bases from V and 5 bases from J; bases unmatched to any gene: 11.

This chain joins TRBV28 and TRBJ2-1; D perhaps matches TRBD1 (5 bases). Germline V lookup: CDR1 MDHEN, CDR2 SYDVKM. The CDR3 length is 12 residues. V lost 2 bases to trimming and J lost 6 bases, with 5 bases between them. CDR3 protein: CASSLTGNEQFF. CDR3 nucleotide sequence: TGTGCCAGCAGTTTAACAGGCAATGAGCAGTTCTTC.

This chain joins TRBV19 and TRBJ1-5, with 8 positions matching TRBD1. CDR3 size: 14 residues. The germline V gene has CDR1 LNHDA and CDR2 SQIVND (reference sequence). Germline trimming cut 10 bases from V and 0 bases from J; bases unmatched to any gene: 5. The chain's CDR3 is CATSDRDSNQPQHF. Written as DNA, the CDR3 is TGTGCCACCTCGGACAGGGATAGCAATCAGCCCCAGCATTTT.

The chain combines TRBV5-4 with TRBJ1-1, with no clear D. V lost 1 base to trimming and J lost 1 base, with 8 bases between them. The CDR3 is made up of 14 amino acids. The germline V gene has CDR1 SGHNT and CDR2 YYREEE (reference sequence). The CDR3, as DNA: TGTGCCAGCAGCTTGTTTACAGAGAACACTGAAGCTTTCTTT. It is translated as CASSLFTENTEAFF.

The rearrangement joins TRBV15 to TRBJ1-1; D is unresolved. The CDR3 extends over 13 amino acids. V was shortened by 1 base and J by 6 bases, with 9 bases between the two germline ends. Germline lookup yields CDR1 LNHNV and CDR2 YYDKDF (reference sequence). The CDR3 loop reads CATSRGTRAEAFF. CDR3 nucleotide sequence: TGTGCCACCAGCAGAGGCACCCGGGCTGAAGCTTTCTTT. The variable domain in full, completed from reference TRBV15 and TRBJ1-1, reads DAMVIQNPRYQVTQFGKPVTLSCSQTLNHNVMYWYQQKSSQAPKLLFHYYDKDFNNEADTPDNFQSRRPNTSFCFLDIRSPGLGDTAMYLCATSRGTRAEAFFGQGTRLTVV.

The chain is built from TRBV5-4 and TRBJ2-7; no clear D. Deletions cut 0 bases from V and 2 bases from J, with 6 bases between. Germline CDR1 SGHNT, CDR2 YYREEE (reference sequence). The CDR3 has 13 residues. The CDR3 protein is CASSLDGAYEQYF. In nucleotides, the CDR3 is TGTGCCAGCAGCTTGGACGGAGCCTACGAGCAGTACTTC.

The chain combines TRBV5-4 with TRBJ2-7, with D possibly TRBD2 on 6 matching bases. The CDR3 sequence is 15 residues long. V was clipped by 0 bases and J by 4 bases, with 14 bases between them. From germline, CDR1 is SGHNT and CDR2 YYREEE (reference sequence). The CDR3 here is CASSLDTGTLYEQYF. In DNA, the CDR3 is TGTGCCAGCAGCTTGGACACCGGGACTTTATACGAGCAGTACTTC.

J is TRBJ1-1 and V is TRBV2; D unresolved. This CDR3 has 14 residues. V was pared by 0 bases and J by 5 bases, with 10 bases between. Germline CDR1 reads SNHLY; CDR2 reads FYNNEI. The CDR3 DNA reads as TGTGCCAGCAGTGAAGCGTTTAGGCGGACTGAAGCTTTCTTT. It translates to CASSEAFRRTEAFF.

The J gene is TRBJ2-7, the V gene TRBV19, with 8 bases fitting TRBD2. The ends lost 1 base at V and 2 bases at J; junction bases unmatched: 1. Germline values: CDR1 LNHDA, CDR2 SQIVND (reference sequence). The CDR3 extends over 14 amino acids. The CDR3 nucleotides read TGTGCCAGTAGTATAGGCGGGGGGCCCTACGAGCAGTACTTC. Its protein is CASSIGGGPYEQYF. Full variable domain (missing parts from reference TRBV19 and TRBJ2-7): DGGITQSPKYLFRKEGQNVTLSCEQNLNHDAMYWYRQDPGQGLRLIYYSQIVNDFQKGDIAEGYSVSREKKESFPLTVTSAQKNPTAFYLCASSIGGGPYEQYFGPGTRLTVT.

The chain combines TRBV5-4 with TRBJ2-2, with TRBD1 as a possible D gene (6 bases). The CDR3 length is 13 residues. CDR1 and CDR2 (germline): SGHNT, YYREEE (reference sequence). The germline V and J ends were trimmed by 4 bases and 7 bases, with 11 bases remaining between them. As DNA, the CDR3 is TGTGCCAGCAGCCTCCAGGGGAGCGGGGAGCTGTTTTTT. Residues: CASSLQGSGELFF.

This chain uses TRBV27 with TRBJ1-1; D is undetermined. Germline lookup yields CDR1 MNHEY and CDR2 SMNVEV (reference sequence). The CDR3 contains 16 residues. V lost 5 bases and J 0 bases, leaving 16 bases between the germline ends. The chain's CDR3 is CASSQHLEGLNTEAFF. The CDR3 nucleotides are TGTGCCAGCAGTCAACACCTGGAGGGCTTGAACACTGAAGCTTTCTTT.

The genes are TRBV7-9 and TRBJ2-5, with 8 bases identical to TRBD2. There are 14 residues in the CDR3. The trim removed 3 bases at V and 7 bases at J, leaving 7 bases unmatched. CDR1 SEHNR and CDR2 FQNEAQ come from the germline V gene (reference sequence). CDR3 amino acids: CASSFGGGRGTQYF. In DNA form, the CDR3 reads TGTGCCAGCAGCTTCGGGGGGGGCCGCGGGACCCAGTACTTC.

The chain has TRBV7-3 and TRBJ2-3; 8 bases agree with TRBD2. Germline CDR1 SGHTA, CDR2 FQGTGA. The CDR3 sequence is 17 residues long. V shed 1 base and J 1 base; nucleotides not matched to a gene: 7. CDR3 sequence: CASSLRAGGVGTDTQYF. The CDR3 DNA reads TGTGCCAGCAGCTTAAGGGCCGGGGGGGTCGGCACAGATACGCAGTATTTT.

The V gene is TRBV6-6, the J gene TRBJ1-1; no firm D call. Germline values: CDR1 MNHNY, CDR2 SVGAGI (reference sequence). The CDR3 loop spans 13 amino acids. Between the trimmed V and J ends, which lost 7 bases and 3 bases, there was a span of 12 bases. The CDR3 DNA follows: TGTGCCAGCACTCCAACGGACTACACTGAAGCTTTCTTT. Translation: CASTPTDYTEAFF.

V is TRBV4-1 and J is TRBJ2-7; TRBD2 matches at 12 bases. From germline, CDR1 is MGHRA and CDR2 YSYEKL. The V and J ends lost 2 bases and 4 bases, in that order; junction bases with no gene match: 6. The CDR3 is 16 amino acids. The CDR3 protein is CASSQPTSGREYEQYF. The CDR3 coding sequence is TGCGCCAGCAGCCAACCGACTAGCGGGAGAGAGTACGAGCAGTACTTC.

This clone turned up a few times. The genes are TRBV6-6 and TRBJ1-1; tentative D call: TRBD1 (6 bases). V lost 6 bases to trimming and J lost 5 bases, with 19 bases between them. Germline V lookup: CDR1 MNHNY, CDR2 SVGAGI (reference sequence). The CDR3 contains 15 residues. CDR3 residues: CASSYITGTGTEAFF. The CDR3 coding sequence is TGTGCCAGCAGCTATATAACAGGGACGGGGACTGAAGCTTTCTTT.

J is TRBJ1-1 and V is TRBV7-9, with 11 bases that match TRBD1. With V trimmed by 4 bases and J by 6 bases, 4 bases remained unmatched. The CDR3 has 14 amino acids. Germline V lookup: CDR1 SEHNR, CDR2 FQNEAQ (reference sequence). CDR3 sequence (DNA): TGTGCCAGCAGCTCCCCGGGACAGGGGGCTGAAGCTTTCTTT. Its protein is CASSSPGQGAEAFF.

J is TRBJ2-7 and V is TRBV15, with a possible D match to TRBD2 (6 bases). This CDR3 is 15 amino acids long. The germline CDR1 and CDR2 sequences are LNHNV and YYDKDF (reference sequence). The V end was cut by 6 bases, the J end by 0 bases, with 15 bases between. The DNA of the CDR3 is TGTGCCACCAGGGATCCGGGAGATCCCTCCTACGAGCAGTACTTC. This gives the protein CATRDPGDPSYEQYF.

This clone has a handful of counts. The V call is TRBV19, the J call TRBJ1-4; no firm D call. CDR3 size: 15 residues. CDR1 is LNHDA and CDR2 is SQIVND in the germline V gene (reference sequence). V lost 6 bases, J lost 3 bases, and 14 bases lay in between. DNA for the CDR3: TGTGCCAGTAGCCTTGAGATGGCGGCTAATGAAAAACTGTTTTTT. This encodes CASSLEMAANEKLFF.

The chain combines TRBV15 with TRBJ2-2; no firm D call. The CDR3 totals 14 residues. Germline loops: CDR1 LNHNV, CDR2 YYDKDF (reference sequence). Trimming removed 0 bases from V and 2 bases from J, with 4 bases in between. Here the CDR3 DNA reads TGTGCCACCAGCAGAGATTATAACACCGGGGAGCTGTTTTTT. As protein: CATSRDYNTGELFF. The entire variable domain, with the rest obtained from reference TRBV15 and TRBJ2-2, is as follows: DAMVIQNPRYQVTQFGKPVTLSCSQTLNHNVMYWYQQKSSQAPKLLFHYYDKDFNNEADTPDNFQSRRPNTSFCFLDIRSPGLGDTAMYLCATSRDYNTGELFFGEGSRLTVL.